A selection of T cell receptor beta chains follows, all from one sample in a study of vaccination effects on CD4 cells after COVID-19. Sequencing was performed with immunoSEQ multiplex PCR; in TCRdb, only in-frame clones are kept and a portion is missing. Counted here are approximately 25,000 clones, 60% to 80% occurring once; the ten biggest clones make up around 6.5%. These receptors' targets are unknown. The specimen was CD4+ T cells from PBMCs cultured with SARS-CoV-2 spike peptides, collected after COVID-19 vaccination. The receptors were sampled from a human donor who received a COVID-19 vaccine. Some clones in this sample may be carry-over from other donors' samples. Both conserved end residues are part of each CDR3. Each record gives: clone size, V gene, J gene, D gene, CDR3 DNA, CDR3 protein. The D gene is left open where the match is weak. Size is stated for part of the rows, as once, few or many counts, or as a class when the clone is expanded.

few	TRBV18	TRBJ1-5	.	TGTGCCAGCTCACCAGCTGGGGGAGGCAATCAGCCCCAGCATTTT	CASSPAGGGNQPQHF
.	TRBV4-3	TRBJ1-2	.	TGCGCCAGCAGCCAAGATACTATCCGGGCAGATGGCTACACCTTC	CASSQDTIRADGYTF
.	TRBV9	TRBJ2-2	TRBD2	TGTGCCAGCAGCGTTGGGGGGGGGAACACCGGGGAGCTGTTTTTT	CASSVGGGNTGELFF
.	TRBV19	TRBJ2-3	.	TGTGCCAGTAGTGTCAGGGGACCCCTTAGCACAGATACGCAGTATTTT	CASSVRGPLSTDTQYF
.	TRBV7-2	TRBJ1-6	TRBD1	TGTGCCAGCAGATCCGACAGGGGGCTTAATTCACCCCTCCACTTT	CASRSDRGLNSPLHF
few	TRBV10-1	TRBJ2-3	TRBD1	TGCGCCAGCAGACACAGGGGGCGCCGGCTTACTACGCAGTATTTT	CASRHRGRRLTTQYF
.	TRBV2	TRBJ1-6	.	TGTGCCAGCAGCGGCCCCTCTCCCCTCCACTTT	CASSGPSPLHF
once	TRBV19	TRBJ1-1	.	TGTGCCAGTAGTATAGGGCTGAGGTCGGGGGGACTGAACACTGAAGCTTTCTTT	CASSIGLRSGGLNTEAFF
.	TRBV18	TRBJ2-1	TRBD1	TGTGCCAGCTCACCGCGGGACAGGGCTAATGAGCAGTTCTTC	CASSPRDRANEQFF
.	TRBV6-5	TRBJ1-5	.	TGTGCCAGCAATCGGGTGAGCAATCAGCCCCAGCATTTT	CASNRVSNQPQHF
.	TRBV10-2	TRBJ1-1	.	TGCGCCAGCAATGCCGACAGGCGAACTGAAGCTTTCTTT	CASNADRRTEAFF
.	TRBV7-2	TRBJ1-5	.	TGTGCCAGCAGCTTAAGACGCAATCAGCCCCAGCATTTT	CASSLRRNQPQHF
.	TRBV7-9	TRBJ1-2	.	TGTGCCAGCAGCTTAGGGAACGGATATGGCTACACCTTC	CASSLGNGYGYTF
.	TRBV24-1	TRBJ2-5	.	TGTGCCACCAGTGAAGGTCCCCCGATGTCGGGAGAGACCCAGTACTTC	CATSEGPPMSGETQYF
few	TRBV6-2/TRBV6-3	TRBJ1-5	.	TGTGCCAGCAGTCGACCTTATAGCAATCAGCCCCAGCATTTT	CASSRPYSNQPQHF
.	TRBV2	TRBJ1-6	.	TGTGCCAGCAGGAGGGTGGGGTCACCCCTCCACTTT	CASRRVGSPLHF
.	TRBV30	TRBJ1-1	.	TGTGCCTGGAGATTGACAGTGACCAGTGAAGCTTTCTTT	CAWRLTVTSEAFF
.	TRBV3-1/TRBV3-2	TRBJ1-2	.	TGTGCCAGCAGCCGGACATTCGAACAAGATGGCTACACCTTC	CASSRTFEQDGYTF
.	TRBV5-1	TRBJ1-3	.	TGCGCCAGCAGCCCTATCGACAGTAGCTCTGGAAACACCATATATTTT	CASSPIDSSSGNTIYF
few	TRBV7-9	TRBJ2-6	.	TGTGCCAGCAGCTCTAGGACGGGTAGCTCTGGGGCCAACGTCCTGACTTTC	CASSSRTGSSGANVLTF
.	TRBV2	TRBJ2-2	.	TGTGCCAGCAGTGAACGGAGGAACGGGGAGCTGTTTTTT	CASSERRNGELFF
.	TRBV4-3	TRBJ2-3	.	TGCGCCAGCAGCCAAGATCAGTGGCAGGGGACAGATACGCAGTATTTT	CASSQDQWQGTDTQYF
.	TRBV5-4	TRBJ2-3	.	TGTGCCAGCAGCTTGGCTGGGGCCAGGAGGGATACGCAGTATTTT	CASSLAGARRDTQYF
.	TRBV7-8	TRBJ1-4	.	TGTGCCAGCAGCTTCGGGCGGGGGGAAAAACTGTTTTTT	CASSFGRGEKLFF
.	TRBV5-1	TRBJ2-3	.	TGCGCCAGCAGCTTGGTTGGCCCGACTTTACCCACAGATACGCAGTATTTT	CASSLVGPTLPTDTQYF
.	TRBV7-2	TRBJ1-1	TRBD1	TGTGCCAGCACCCCCGGGGACAGGGAGGCCACTGAAGCTTTCTTT	CASTPGDREATEAFF
.	TRBV6-5	TRBJ2-6	.	TGTGCCAGCAGTTATAAAGGGGCTGGGGCCAACGTCCTGACTTTC	CASSYKGAGANVLTF
once	TRBV18	TRBJ2-5	.	TGTGCCAGCTCACCCGGCCCCTCTCGCACCGAGACCCAGTACTTC	CASSPGPSRTETQYF
.	TRBV2	TRBJ1-2	.	TGTGCCAGCAGGCAAGAAGCCGGTAACGGCTACACCTTC	CASRQEAGNGYTF
few	TRBV7-9	TRBJ2-3	TRBD2	TGTGCCAGCAGGGAGCCGGGACTAGCAGGAGATACGCAGTATTTT	CASREPGLAGDTQYF
.	TRBV5-1	TRBJ2-4	.	TGCGCCAGCAGCTTCGTTGGGGGAGGCGGAGCCAAAAACATTCAGTACTTC	CASSFVGGGGAKNIQYF